The entry that follows covers one T cell receptor beta chain sequence. This record comes from a study of control samples from healthy donors and cancer patients. The assay was immunoSEQ multiplex PCR, and TCRdb's table has in-frame clones only and misses some. The sample lists 120,000 or so clones, about 89% occurring once. Sequenced material: blood. The receptor's source is a man aged 50 or older in good health.

The CDR3 region is CASSDRGLGTYEQYF. The CDR3 DNA follows: TGTGCCAGCTCCGACAGGGGGCTTGGGACCTACGAGCAGTACTTC. The gene calls are TRBV18 and TRBJ2-7, with 10 nucleotides matching TRBD1. Germline-derived CDR1 and CDR2 are KGHSH and LQKENI. J lost 2 bases, V lost 6 bases, and 7 bases had no gene match. The CDR3 is made up of 15 amino acids. Full variable domain (missing parts from reference TRBV18 and TRBJ2-7): NAGVMQNPRHLVRRRGQEARLRCSPMKGHSHVYWYRQLPEEGLKFMVYLQKENIIDESGMPKERFSAEFPKEGPSILRIQQVVRGDSAAYFCASSDRGLGTYEQYFGPGTRLTVT.